This T cell receptor beta chain was observed in a study of control samples from healthy donors and cancer patients. V was cut by 4 bases and J by 4 bases, with 10 bases left in between. Germline CDR1 is ENHRY and CDR2 is SYGVKD. This CDR3 contains 13 residues. Data came from immunoSEQ multiplex PCR; TCRdb stores just in-frame clones and leaves some out. The table lists 15,000 to 20,000 clones, about 89% of them singletons, with about 34% in the top ten. The sequencing input was PBMCs. The sequence derives from a man between 60 and 70 years old with head and neck cancer. J is TRBJ1-1 and V is TRBV10-3, with D uncertain. CDR3 sequence: CAISVHGRTEAFF. CDR3 sequence (DNA): TGTGCCATCAGTGTCCACGGCCGCACTGAAGCTTTCTTT.